This T cell receptor (beta chain) was found in a study of OX40 agonist ivuxolimab in advanced cancers. Background on the study: Patients were dosed with the agonistic anti-OX40 (CD134) antibody ivuxolimab. Every patient in dose escalation had hepatocellular carcinoma, melanoma, renal cell or head and neck cancer. Broader study findings: People who partly responded at 0.1-3.0 mg/kg had some of the least clonal expansion seen.

A history of autoimmune disease or systemic immunosuppression excluded patients. Data came from immunoSEQ multiplex PCR; TCRdb stores just in-frame clones and leaves some out. The data show 70,000 to 90,000 clones, 85% to 90% seen once. Concerning this clone itself: The target antigen is unknown.

The CDR3 consists of 13 residues. The germline CDR1 and CDR2 sequences are SGHAT and FQNNGV. V dropped 1 base and J dropped 7 bases, with 10 bases sitting between them. The chain uses TRBV11-2 and TRBJ1-2; no definite D call. This clonotype was sampled from an adult with an advanced solid tumor such as melanoma, head and neck, liver or kidney cancer. This sample comprised CD4+ or CD8+ T cells sorted from blood, obtained in a trial of the OX40 agonist ivuxolimab. The CDR3 sequence is CASSLGAVLGYTF. The CDR3 DNA sequence: TGTGCCAGCAGCTTAGGGGCAGTACTTGGCTACACCTTC.